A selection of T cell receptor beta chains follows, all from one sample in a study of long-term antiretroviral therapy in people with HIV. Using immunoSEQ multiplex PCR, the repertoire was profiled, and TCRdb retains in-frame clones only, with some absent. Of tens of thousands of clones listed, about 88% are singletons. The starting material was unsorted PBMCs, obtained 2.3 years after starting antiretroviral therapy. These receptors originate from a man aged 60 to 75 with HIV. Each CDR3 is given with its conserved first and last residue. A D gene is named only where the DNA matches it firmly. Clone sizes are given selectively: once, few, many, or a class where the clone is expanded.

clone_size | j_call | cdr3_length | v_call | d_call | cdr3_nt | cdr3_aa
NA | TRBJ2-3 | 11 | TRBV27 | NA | TGTGCCAGCAGTTTTTCAAATACGCAGTATTTT | CASSFSNTQYF
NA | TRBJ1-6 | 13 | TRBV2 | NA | TGTGCCAGCAGTGAGAGGGGAAATTCACCCCTCCACTTT | CASSERGNSPLHF
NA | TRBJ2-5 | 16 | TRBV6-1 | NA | TGTGCCAGCAGTGAAGCGATCAGCGAGGCGGATGAGACCCAGTACTTC | CASSEAISEADETQYF
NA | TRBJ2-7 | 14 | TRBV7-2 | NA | TGTGCCAGCAGCTTAGGGGGGAATTCCCACGAGCAGTACTTC | CASSLGGNSHEQYF
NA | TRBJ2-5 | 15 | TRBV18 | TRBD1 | TGTGCCAGCTCACCACCGGACAGGGGTGGGAAGACCCAGTACTTC | CASSPPDRGGKTQYF
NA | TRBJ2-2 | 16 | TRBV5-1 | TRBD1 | TGCGCCAGCAGCTTACAGACAGGGTCGAACACCGGGGAGCTGTTTTTT | CASSLQTGSNTGELFF
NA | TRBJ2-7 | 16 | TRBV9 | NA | TGTGCCAGCAGCCCCAACCCAACCGGGACCCCCTACGAGCAGTACTTC | CASSPNPTGTPYEQYF
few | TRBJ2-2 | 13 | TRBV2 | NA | TGTGCCAGTTCGGACTACAGCACCGGGGAGCTGTTTTTT | CASSDYSTGELFF
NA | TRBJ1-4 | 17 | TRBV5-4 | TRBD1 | TGTGCCAGCAGCTTGGGCACGCCGGGACAGGGGTATGAAAAACTGTTTTTT | CASSLGTPGQGYEKLFF
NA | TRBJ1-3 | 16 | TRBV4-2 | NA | TGTGCCAGCAGCGCCTTCTTGGAGAACTCTGGAAACACCATATATTTT | CASSAFLENSGNTIYF